One and the same sample provided the 8 T cell receptor beta chains below, sequenced in a study of OX40 agonist ivuxolimab in advanced cancers. Repertoires were generated with immunoSEQ multiplex PCR, while TCRdb's copy carries only in-frame clones and drops some. The sample has under 95,000 clones; 70% to 90% are singletons. The sequences come from CD4+ or CD8+ T cells sorted from blood, collected in a trial of the OX40 agonist ivuxolimab. All receptors derive from an adult with an advanced solid tumor such as melanoma, head and neck, liver or kidney cancer.

This clone was counted a few times. This chain joins TRBV27 and TRBJ1-2; D might be TRBD1 (5 bases). Per the germline V gene, CDR1 is MNHEY and CDR2 is SMNVEV (reference sequence). V lost 5 bases, J lost 8 bases, and 21 bases lay in between. The CDR3 length is 15 residues. The DNA of the CDR3 is TGTGCCAGCAGTCCCACCGCGCAGGGTTTTGGGGGCTACACCTTC. Protein product: CASSPTAQGFGGYTF.

The chain combines TRBV29-1 with TRBJ1-3, with D possibly being TRBD1 (5 bases). From germline, CDR1 is SQVTM and CDR2 ANQGSEA. V gave up 1 base and J gave up 7 bases, with 11 bases separating them. The CDR3 spans 13 residues. In nucleotides, the CDR3 is TGCAGCGTTGAAGTGGCCGGGACCAACACCATATATTTT. Translation gives CSVEVAGTNTIYF.

V and J are TRBV6-5 and TRBJ1-2; a possible D gene is TRBD1 (6 bases). V lost 2 bases, J lost 0 bases, and 10 bases lay in between. Germline values: CDR1 MNHEY, CDR2 SVGAGI. The CDR3 consists of 15 residues. This chain's CDR3 is CASSYGQPANYGYTF. The DNA of the CDR3 is TGTGCCAGCAGTTACGGACAGCCAGCTAACTATGGCTACACCTTC.

This CDR3 reads CASSGGLAGVGTGELFF. In DNA form, the CDR3 reads TGCGCCAGCAGTGGGGGACTAGCGGGAGTCGGCACCGGGGAGCTGTTTTTT. The gene calls are TRBV10-2 and TRBJ2-2, with TRBD2 identical over 14 bases. V lost 4 bases, J lost 4 bases, and 5 bases stayed unmatched. The germline V gene has CDR1 WSHSY and CDR2 SAAADI. This CDR3 spans 17 amino acids.

The chain combines TRBV29-1 with TRBJ1-2; 7 nucleotides line up with TRBD1. The CDR3 loop spans 11 amino acids. J was trimmed by 8 bases and V by 8 bases; bases with no gene match: 8. Germline V gene lookup returns CDR1 SQVTM and CDR2 ANQGSEA. The CDR3: CSLDNRGGYTF. The CDR3 coding sequence is TGCAGCTTAGACAACAGGGGCGGCTACACCTTC.

The chain recombines TRBV11-2 with TRBJ2-2; D is uncertain. Germline lookup yields CDR1 SGHAT and CDR2 FQNNGV. The length of the CDR3 is 14 residues. The germline V and J ends were trimmed by 5 bases and 1 base, with 8 bases remaining between them. Here the CDR3 DNA reads TGTGCCAGCAGCAAACCTCTGAACACCGGGGAGCTGTTTTTT. Translation gives CASSKPLNTGELFF.

The V and J genes are TRBV11-2 and TRBJ2-1; D call uncertain. The CDR3 extends over 14 amino acids. CDR1 and CDR2 (germline): SGHAT, FQNNGV. V was trimmed by 5 bases and J by 2 bases, leaving 10 bases between them. The CDR3 sequence is CASSNGVAYNEQFF. Written as DNA, the CDR3 is TGTGCCAGCAGCAACGGAGTGGCCTACAATGAGCAGTTCTTC. Based on the CDR3 plus reference TRBV11-2 and TRBJ2-1, the full variable domain is EAGVAQSPRYKIIEKRQSVAFWCNPISGHATLYWYQQILGQGPKLLIQFQNNGVVDDSQLPKDRFSAERLKGVDSTLKIQPAKLEDSAVYLCASSNGVAYNEQFFGPGTRLTVL.

The chain joins TRBV18 to TRBJ1-1; D remains ambiguous. CDR1 and CDR2 from the germline V gene are KGHSH and LQKENI. V was pared by 6 bases and J by 5 bases, with 10 bases between. The CDR3 length is 12 residues. CDR3 DNA sequence: TGTGCCAGCTCTCAGGCGGGGACTGAAGCTTTCTTT. This sequence encodes CASSQAGTEAFF.